These T cell receptor beta chains were read from a single sample in a study of T cells in localized non-small cell lung cancer. Sequencing was performed with immunoSEQ multiplex PCR; in TCRdb, only in-frame clones are kept and a portion is missing. The repertoire includes roughly 11,000 clones, 29% of them detected once, and approximately 4.8% sits in the top ten. Source: lung tumor tissue, taken before any cancer treatment. The origin of the receptors is a man aged 40 to 70 with stage I lung adenocarcinoma. CDR3s include the opening cysteine and the closing phenylalanine or tryptophan. D genes are given only for firm matches. The listing skips clone size in some rows; elsewhere it reads once, few, many or a size class.

D,J,size,V,DNA,CDR3
-,TRBJ1-4,few,TRBV11-3,TGTGCCAGCAGCAATTGGGGCTTTTCCGAAAAACTGTTTTTT,CASSNWGFSEKLFF
TRBD1,TRBJ1-6,-,TRBV9,TGTGCCAGCAGCGGTGCAGGGACAGGGGGTAATTCACCCCTCCACTTT,CASSGAGTGGNSPLHF
-,TRBJ1-2,-,TRBV25-1,TGTGCCAGCAGTGAAGCCGGGGAGCTCCTCTATGGCTACACCTTC,CASSEAGELLYGYTF
-,TRBJ1-6,-,TRBV9,TGTGCCAGCTACTACAGAAAGAATTCACCCCTCCACTTT,CASYYRKNSPLHF
-,TRBJ1-2,-,TRBV11-3,TGTGCCAGCAGCTTGAATGGAGCGATCTATGGCTACACCTTC,CASSLNGAIYGYTF
-,TRBJ1-1,-,TRBV9,TGTGCCAGCAGCGTATTGGGGGACACTGAAGCTTTCTTT,CASSVLGDTEAFF
TRBD1,TRBJ2-6,-,TRBV30,TGTGCCTGGGACAGGGCGACATACTCTGGGGCCAACGTCCTGACTTTC,CAWDRATYSGANVLTF
-,TRBJ1-2,many,TRBV9,TGTGCCAGCAGCGTGTCAGGCCTTAACTATGGCTACACCTTC,CASSVSGLNYGYTF
-,TRBJ1-1,-,TRBV18,TGTGCCAGCTCACCAGGGGGGTCTGAAGCTTTCTTT,CASSPGGSEAFF
-,TRBJ2-5,many,TRBV11-3,TGTGCCAGCAGCTTATACCAGGCACAAGAGACCCAGTACTTC,CASSLYQAQETQYF
-,TRBJ1-5,medium-sized,TRBV9,TGTGCCAGCAGCGTAGGTGTTAGTCAGCCCCAGCATTTT,CASSVGVSQPQHF
TRBD1,TRBJ1-2,-,TRBV6-7,TGTGCCAGCAGTTACGCAAACCACAGGGGTAACTATGGCTACACCTTC,CASSYANHRGNYGYTF
-,TRBJ2-6,-,TRBV5-1,TGCGCCAGCAGCTCGTGGGGCTCTGGGGCCAACGTCCTGACTTTC,CASSSWGSGANVLTF
TRBD1,TRBJ1-1,-,TRBV12-5,TGTGCTAGTGACATCCCGGGACAGGGGGCTGGTGCTTTCTTT,CASDIPGQGAGAFF
-,TRBJ1-4,-,TRBV19,TGTGCCAGTAGTATAATGTCGGGACCGCGGGGTGAAAAACTGTTTTTT,CASSIMSGPRGEKLFF
TRBD1,TRBJ1-4,-,TRBV11-3,TGTGCCAGCAGCCCCTACAGGGGGCGAAATGAAAAACTGTTTTTT,CASSPYRGRNEKLFF
-,TRBJ2-7,few,TRBV11-3,TGTGCCAGCAGCTCCCCGACAGGCCCCAGGGAGCAGTACTTC,CASSSPTGPREQYF
TRBD1,TRBJ1-4,few,TRBV18,TGTGCCAGCTCACCGGGGGACAGGGAAAGTGAAAAACTGTTTTTT,CASSPGDRESEKLFF
TRBD1,TRBJ2-7,-,TRBV6-8,TGTGCCAGTTCGTTGAGGGGGCCCGAGCAGTACTTC,CASSLRGPEQYF
-,TRBJ2-4,-,TRBV9,TGTGCCAGCAGCGGGCCGGTAGACACCAAAAACATTCAGTACTTC,CASSGPVDTKNIQYF
TRBD1,TRBJ1-3,few,TRBV9,TGTGCCAGCAGCCAGGGGGGGACGACTGGAAACACCATATATTTT,CASSQGGTTGNTIYF
-,TRBJ1-6,-,TRBV11-3,TGTGCCAGCAGCTTAGGATGGACGGGGAATTCACCCCTCCACTTT,CASSLGWTGNSPLHF
-,TRBJ2-1,-,TRBV6-8,TGTGCCAGCAGCCGGGGACGCTACAATGAGCAGTTCTTC,CASSRGRYNEQFF
-,TRBJ1-6,-,TRBV30,TGTGCCTCCGAGGTCGGCTATAATTCACCCCTCCACTTT,CASEVGYNSPLHF
TRBD1,TRBJ1-2,few,TRBV5-1,TGCGCCAGCAGGCTTCAGACAGGGGACTATGGCTACACCTTC,CASRLQTGDYGYTF